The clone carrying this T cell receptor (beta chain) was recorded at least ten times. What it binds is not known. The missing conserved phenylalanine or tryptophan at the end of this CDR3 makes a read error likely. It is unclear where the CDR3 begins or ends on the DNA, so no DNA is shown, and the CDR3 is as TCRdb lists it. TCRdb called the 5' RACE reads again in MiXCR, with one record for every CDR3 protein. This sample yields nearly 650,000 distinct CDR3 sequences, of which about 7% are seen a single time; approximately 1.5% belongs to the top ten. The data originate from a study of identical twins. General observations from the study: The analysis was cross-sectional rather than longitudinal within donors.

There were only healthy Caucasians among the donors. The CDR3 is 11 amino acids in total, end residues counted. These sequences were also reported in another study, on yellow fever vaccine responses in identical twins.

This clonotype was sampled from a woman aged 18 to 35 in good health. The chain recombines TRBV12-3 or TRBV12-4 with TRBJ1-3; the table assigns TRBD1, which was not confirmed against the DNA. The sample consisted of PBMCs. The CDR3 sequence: CASSLPVDTAM.